The 2 T cell receptor beta chains given below trace back to one sample, sequenced in a study of cytomegalovirus exposure and HLA in healthy donors. The primer mix had 60 Vbeta and 13 Jbeta primers. Profiling relied on immunoSEQ multiplex PCR, and the TCRdb table lists in-frame clones only, not all of them. The top ten hold roughly 3.2% of the sample, which has 81,000 or so clones, 70% to 80% seen once. The specimen sequenced was PBMCs. These receptors originate from a man between 45 and 60 years old in good health and CMV-seropositive.

In its sample, this clone was seen once. The J gene is TRBJ2-1, the V gene TRBV5-1, with TRBD2 as a possible D gene (6 bases). The germline V and J ends were trimmed by 3 bases and 10 bases, with 14 bases remaining between them. CDR3 length: 13 residues. The germline V gene encodes CDR1 SGHRS and CDR2 YFSETQ. CDR3 sequence (DNA): TGCGCCAGCAGCTACCGGGAGAGATTGGAGCAGTTCTTC. This sequence encodes CASSYRERLEQFF.

The V call is TRBV5-6, the J call TRBJ2-2, with TRBD1 matching 7 bases. The CDR3 consists of 17 residues. Germline V gives CDR1 SGHDT, CDR2 YYEEEE. J lost 0 bases, V lost 4 bases, and 9 bases had no gene match. The CDR3 protein is CASSEIRDSANTGELFF. The DNA for the CDR3 is TGTGCCAGCAGCGAGATCCGGGACAGCGCGAACACCGGGGAGCTGTTTTTT. Looking up the rest from reference TRBV5-6 and TRBJ2-2 gives the full variable domain: DAGVTQSPTHLIKTRGQQVTLRCSPKSGHDTVSWYQQALGQGPQFIFQYYEEEERQRGNFPDRFSGHQFPNYSSELNVNALLLGDSALYLCASSEIRDSANTGELFFGEGSRLTVL.